This T cell receptor (beta chain) stems from a study of blood T cell repertoires in COVID-19 (dated by TCRdb to 2018 to 2020). A note on the overall study: Samples covering the acute and convalescent phases of COVID-19 were provided by collaborators in the United States, Italy and Spain. The prospective study material was composed of cDNA or gDNA derived from T cells, B-cell-depleted T cells, or PBMCs. Deeply sampled blood TCRbeta repertoires from subjects exposed to, actively infected with, or recovered from COVID-19 were included in the dataset. The repertoires were released in a freely available public database intended as a resource for research on the immune response to SARS-CoV-2. The samples were drawn from two sources: the first 160 participants of the ongoing ImmuneRACE study, and 1,254 subjects contributed by 6 global collaborators. A de-identified subject ID, COVID-19 status, age in years and sex were almost always included in the sample metadata. Where available, HLA class I and class II types were taken from metadata supplied by the sample provider and were not determined by assay-based typing.

With respect to this clone: Its antigen is currently not known. Base qualities were left out, and no much larger clone turns up one base away.

What the study reported, not specific to this receptor: The quantity of clinical and demographic metadata differed by source and by participant and was supplied without curation.

CDR1 MNHEY and CDR2 SVGAGI were looked up in the germline V gene. Its CDR3 holds 13 amino acids, cysteine through phenylalanine. Left in the record is the CDR3 DNA by itself, 39 bases read in frame from the first base. Here V drops 6 bases and J drops 6 bases, and the junction holds 4 bases not matched to any gene. In Seattle, one collaborating source enrolled patients while the infection was active and tracked those patients longitudinally over the course of disease. The collaborating institutions used their own protocols to collect whole blood in K2EDTA tubes. For TCRbeta analysis, collaborators shipped samples in one of three forms: frozen whole blood, isolated PBMCs, or DNA extracted from either of those sample types. TCRbeta CDR3 regions were amplified from genomic DNA by means of the immunoSEQ Assay, a bias-controlled multiplex PCR. The paper's processing steps were these. The number of nucleated cells in each sample was estimated by amplification of reference gene primers within the assay. To quantify the absolute abundance of each unique TCRbeta CDR3 rearrangement, sequence reads were collapsed and filtered. Productive Simpson clonality was computed per sample as the square root of Simpson's diversity index over productive rearrangements. What TCRdb holds here is the immuneACCESS table cut down to in-frame rearrangements. Part of the clones is not present; checked against another copy, under half of the missing clones reflect an unresolved V gene, and the others are unexplained. The V and J calls and clone size were taken over from that table, and D and trimming were inferred from the DNA. The sample profile shows about 140,000 clones; about 87% of them were found once. The ten most abundant clones make up under 3% of the sample.

The V and J segments used are TRBV6-5 and TRBJ2-5, with TRBD1 identical over 10 junction bases. Sample: peripheral blood. The source is a human donor with COVID-19, enrolled during active disease. The donor label of this sample is uncertain. Read as DNA, the sequence is TGTGCCAGCAGGACAGGGGGCGCGAAGACCCAGTACTTC. The encoded protein is CASRTGGAKTQYF.